These 2 T cell receptor beta chains were all obtained from the same sample, sequenced in a study of neurological immune-mediated disorders (dated 2019 in TCRdb). Library preparation was by 5' RACE. Sequencing used an Illumina HiSeq 2500. Using fastp at Q25 and MiXCR, TCRdb reprocessed the public reads and kept productive beta chains. Each entry is one CDR3 protein sequence, shown with its most common DNA and genes. A total of 70,000 or so distinct CDR3 sequences appear in this sample, around 3% of them only once. In total, the top ten clones hold about 5% of the sample. The sample taken for sequencing was PBMCs. Every receptor here comes from a woman between 50 and 59 years old with multiple sclerosis.

This clonotype was observed at least ten times. Relative to the germline gene, one junction end is altered; a read error may explain this. The chain is built from TRBV7-7 and TRBJ2-3; D may be TRBD1 (6 bases). Germline CDR1 and CDR2: SSHAT and FNYEAQ (reference sequence). The CDR3 is 15 residues long. DNA for the CDR3: TGTGCTAGCAGTCTAACAGGGCAGAGGGCAGATACGCAGTATTTT. It specifies CASSLTGQRADTQYF.

In its sample, this clonotype was seen many times. The gene calls are TRBV5-1 and TRBJ1-3; D gene uncertain. Trimming shortened V by 4 bases and J by 0 bases, and 5 bases separated the two germline ends. There are 13 residues in the CDR3. The germline gives CDR1 SGHRS, CDR2 YFSETQ. As DNA, the CDR3 is TGCGCCAGCAGCCGTAACTCTGGAAACACCATATATTTT. Its translation is CASSRNSGNTIYF.